The next 13 T cell receptor beta chains were all read from a single sample in a study of blood T cell repertoires in COVID-19. Profiled with immunoSEQ multiplex PCR; TCRdb holds only in-frame clones, not every one. The sample has more than 200,000 clones; around 84% are singletons. The sample comprised peripheral blood. The receptors shown here come from a woman aged 80 or older with COVID-19, enrolled during active disease.

This clone was detected once. The rearrangement links TRBV7-2 to TRBJ2-5, with TRBD2 matching over 8 bases. Unmatched junction bases numbered 13, after V lost 3 bases and J lost 7 bases. The CDR3 sequence is 16 residues long. Germline loops: CDR1 SGHTA, CDR2 FQGNSA. The CDR3, as DNA: TGTGCCAGCAGCTTGTCACCAGCGGGGGCGCGGACGACCCAGTACTTC. Translated, it gives CASSLSPAGARTTQYF.

This chain connects TRBV5-1 to TRBJ2-7, with 11 bases fitting TRBD1. Trimming took 4 bases from V and 6 from J; bases not matched to a gene: 9. The CDR3 is made up of 15 amino acids. From germline, CDR1 is SGHRS and CDR2 YFSETQ. CDR3 residues: CASSPEGDRGGEQYF. The DNA for the CDR3 is TGCGCCAGCAGCCCCGAGGGGGACAGGGGGGGCGAGCAGTACTTC.

The V call is TRBV19, the J call TRBJ1-2; TRBD1 is a possible D gene (6 bases). V lost 10 bases and J 7 bases, leaving 22 bases between the germline ends. Germline CDR1 is LNHDA and CDR2 is SQIVND (reference sequence). CDR3 length: 14 residues. CDR3 nucleotide sequence: TGTGCCACCCTCCCCCCCGGGGGGCGCATTGGCTACACCTTC. Translation: CATLPPGGRIGYTF.

The chain joins TRBV10-2 to TRBJ2-7; 11 bases align to TRBD2. Unmatched junction bases numbered 0, after V lost 4 bases and J lost 4 bases. This CDR3 contains 13 residues. From germline, CDR1 is WSHSY and CDR2 SAAADI. The CDR3 reads CASSGTSGYEQYF. The CDR3 nucleotides are TGCGCCAGCAGTGGGACTAGCGGGTACGAGCAGTACTTC.

This chain links TRBV6-2 or TRBV6-3 with TRBJ1-2; 9 bases match TRBD1. The CDR3 is made up of 16 amino acids. Germline loops: CDR1 MNHEY, CDR2 SVGEGT. Losses at the gene ends were 0 bases for V and 2 bases for J; bases not matched to a gene: 4. CDR3 in DNA: TGTGCCAGCAGTTACTCGAGGACAGGGGCAAACTATGGCTACACCTTC. This codes for CASSYSRTGANYGYTF.

The J gene is TRBJ1-2, the V gene TRBV10-1; D remains ambiguous. Deletions cut 2 bases from V and 4 bases from J, with 11 bases between. The length of the CDR3 is 14 residues. The germline gives CDR1 WNHNN, CDR2 SYGVQD (reference sequence). The CDR3 spells CASSENPTIYGYTF. The CDR3 DNA is TGCGCCAGCAGTGAGAATCCGACAATCTATGGCTACACCTTC.

The genes are TRBV6-6 and TRBJ2-5; a possible D gene is TRBD2 (6 bases). The CDR3 extends over 13 amino acids. Trimming took off 4 bases at V and 3 bases at J, with 9 bases between the two ends. The germline gives CDR1 MNHNY, CDR2 SVGAGI (reference sequence). The CDR3 loop is CASSLGGEETQYF. The CDR3 nucleotides are TGTGCCAGCAGTTTGGGGGGAGAAGAGACCCAGTACTTC.

The chain carries TRBV28 and TRBJ1-2; no firm D call. The CDR3 is 14 residues long. Looked up from germline, CDR1 is MDHEN and CDR2 is SYDVKM. V was shortened by 2 bases and J by 7 bases, with 14 bases between the two germline ends. CDR3 coding DNA: TGTGCCAGCAGTTTAGAGGTGGGTAGCGGTGGCTACACCTTC. It specifies CASSLEVGSGGYTF.

This clone was counted a single time. The V and J genes are TRBV5-1 and TRBJ1-1, with D tentatively TRBD1 (6 bases). With 0 bases removed from V and 3 bases from J, the gap between germline ends came to 9 bases. This CDR3 contains 14 residues. Germline values: CDR1 SGHRS, CDR2 YFSETQ. The CDR3 region is CASSLAAGDTEAFF. CDR3 sequence (DNA): TGCGCCAGCAGCTTGGCCGCAGGGGACACTGAAGCTTTCTTT.

V and J are TRBV19 and TRBJ1-1; 7 bases map to TRBD1. The CDR3 covers 12 residues. Germline lookup yields CDR1 LNHDA and CDR2 SQIVND (reference sequence). The junction had 2 bases not matched to a gene; V was cut back by 3 bases and J by 7 bases. The CDR3 nucleotides are TGTGCCAGTAGTATTAGGGACAGTGAAGCTTTCTTT. Translation gives CASSIRDSEAFF.

The CDR3 DNA sequence: TGTGCCAGCAGTCTGACAGGGACAGATACGCAGTATTTT. Amino acid sequence: CASSLTGTDTQYF. J is TRBJ2-3 and V is TRBV12-3 or TRBV12-4, with 7 bases aligning to TRBD1. After removal of 5 bases from V and 3 bases from J, the junction contained 2 bases not matched to a gene. The CDR3 covers 13 residues.

The CDR3: CASSLDSSANYGYTF. CDR3 coding DNA: TGTGCCAGCAGTTTAGACTCCTCAGCTAACTATGGCTACACCTTC. J is TRBJ1-2 and V is TRBV28; no firm D call. Trimming removed 2 bases from V and 0 bases from J, with 10 bases in between. Germline assignment: CDR1 MDHEN and CDR2 SYDVKM. This CDR3 has 15 amino acids.

The V and J genes are TRBV7-2 and TRBJ1-2; D is unresolved. The germline CDR1 and CDR2 sequences are SGHTA and FQGNSA. The CDR3 length is 15 residues. V dropped 3 bases and J dropped 3 bases, with 14 bases sitting between them. The CDR3, as DNA: TGTGCCAGCAGCTTCGAGGGCCTTGGGGACTATGGCTACACCTTC. As protein: CASSFEGLGDYGYTF.